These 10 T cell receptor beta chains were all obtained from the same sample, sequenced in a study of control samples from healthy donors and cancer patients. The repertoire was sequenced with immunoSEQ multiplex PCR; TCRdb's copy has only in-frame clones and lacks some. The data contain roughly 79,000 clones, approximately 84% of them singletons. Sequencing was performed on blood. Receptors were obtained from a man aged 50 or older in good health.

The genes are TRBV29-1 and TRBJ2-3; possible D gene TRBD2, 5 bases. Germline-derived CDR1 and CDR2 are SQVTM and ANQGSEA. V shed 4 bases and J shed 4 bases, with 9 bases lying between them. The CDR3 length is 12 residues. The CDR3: CSVGTGADTQYF. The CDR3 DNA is TGCAGCGTTGGAACCGGGGCAGATACGCAGTATTTT.

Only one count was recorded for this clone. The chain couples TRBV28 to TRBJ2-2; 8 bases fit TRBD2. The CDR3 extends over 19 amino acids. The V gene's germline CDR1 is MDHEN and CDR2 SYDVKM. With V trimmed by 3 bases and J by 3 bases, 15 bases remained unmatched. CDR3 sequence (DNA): TGTGCCAGCAGTTTGCTTTGGTTAAGCGGGAGTTGGGACACCGGGGAGCTGTTTTTT. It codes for CASSLLWLSGSWDTGELFF. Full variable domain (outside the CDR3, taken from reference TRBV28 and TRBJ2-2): DVKVTQSSRYLVKRTGEKVFLECVQDMDHENMFWYRQDPGLGLRLIYFSYDVKMKEKGDIPEGYSVSREKKERFSLILESASTNQTSMYLCASSLLWLSGSWDTGELFFGEGSRLTVL.

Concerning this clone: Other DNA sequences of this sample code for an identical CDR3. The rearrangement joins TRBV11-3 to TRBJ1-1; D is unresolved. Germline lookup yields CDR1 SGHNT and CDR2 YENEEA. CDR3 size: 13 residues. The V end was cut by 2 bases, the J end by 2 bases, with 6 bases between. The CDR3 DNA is TGTGCCAGCAGCTTACAGGAAAACACTGAAGCTTTCTTT. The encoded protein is CASSLQENTEAFF.

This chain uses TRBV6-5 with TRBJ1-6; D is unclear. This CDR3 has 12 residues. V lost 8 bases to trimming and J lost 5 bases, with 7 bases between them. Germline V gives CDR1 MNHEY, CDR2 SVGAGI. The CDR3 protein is CASQGNNSPLHF. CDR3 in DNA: TGTGCCAGCCAAGGGAATAATTCACCCCTCCACTTT.

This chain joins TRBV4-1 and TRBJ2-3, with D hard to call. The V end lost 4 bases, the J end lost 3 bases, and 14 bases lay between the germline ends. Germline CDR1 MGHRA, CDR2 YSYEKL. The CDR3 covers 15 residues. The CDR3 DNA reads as TGCGCCAGCAGCCTGGGCCCCGCCACGACAGATACGCAGTATTTT. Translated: CASSLGPATTDTQYF.

CDR3 region: CASSSMTQEQYF. CDR3 nucleotide sequence: TGTGCCAGCAGCTCTATGACACAAGAGCAGTACTTC. This chain links TRBV3-1 (or the pseudogene TRBV3-2) with TRBJ2-7; D is unresolved. Per germline, CDR1 LGHDT and CDR2 YNNKEL (reference sequence). The CDR3 sequence is 12 residues long. The germline V and J ends were trimmed by 5 bases and 7 bases, with 12 bases remaining between them.

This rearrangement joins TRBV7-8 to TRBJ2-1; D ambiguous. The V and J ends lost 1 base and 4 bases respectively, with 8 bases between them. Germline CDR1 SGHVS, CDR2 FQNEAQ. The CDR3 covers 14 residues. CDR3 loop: CASSLVTQYNEQFF. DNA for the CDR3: TGTGCCAGCAGCTTAGTAACGCAGTACAATGAGCAGTTCTTC.

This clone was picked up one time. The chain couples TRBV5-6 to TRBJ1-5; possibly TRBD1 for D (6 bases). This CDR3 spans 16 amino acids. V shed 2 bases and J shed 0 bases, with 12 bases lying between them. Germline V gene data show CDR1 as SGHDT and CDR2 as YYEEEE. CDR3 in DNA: TGTGCCAGCAGCTTAAGGGACAATTATAGCAATCAGCCCCAGCATTTT. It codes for CASSLRDNYSNQPQHF.

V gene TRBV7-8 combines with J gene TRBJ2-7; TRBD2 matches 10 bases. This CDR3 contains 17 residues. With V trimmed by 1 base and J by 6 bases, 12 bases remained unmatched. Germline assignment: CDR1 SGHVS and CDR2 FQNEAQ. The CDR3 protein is CASSLESFLAGVGEQYF. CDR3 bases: TGTGCCAGCAGCTTAGAAAGTTTCCTAGCGGGAGTGGGCGAGCAGTACTTC.

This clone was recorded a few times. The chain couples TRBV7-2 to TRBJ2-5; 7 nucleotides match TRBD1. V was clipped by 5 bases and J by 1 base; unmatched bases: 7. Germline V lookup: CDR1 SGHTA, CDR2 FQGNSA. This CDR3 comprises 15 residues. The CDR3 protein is CASSARQGPQETQYF. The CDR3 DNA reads TGTGCCAGCAGCGCCCGACAGGGTCCCCAAGAGACCCAGTACTTC.